This T cell receptor (beta chain) was obtained from a study of T cells in Graves' hyperthyroidism and ophthalmopathy (dated by TCRdb to the late 2010s). A note on the overall study: TCR V-J signatures able to tell the groups apart were searched for in a discovery cohort of 95 to 100 patients, of whom over 40 had Graves' ophthalmopathy and 57 had stable Graves' hyperthyroidism. An independent validation cohort of some 18 hyperthyroidism patients and approximately 15 patients who later progressed to ophthalmopathy tested prospective prediction of ophthalmopathy. The approximately 100 discovery patients were randomly divided into training and test sets at a 7:3 ratio. Thyroid tissue and blood T-cell repertoires from about six Graves' hyperthyroidism patients were also compared in the study. After sampling, hyperthyroidism patients received methimazole starting at 30 mg daily, and ophthalmopathy patients received high-dose intravenous methylprednisolone. The paper describes TCR Vbeta CDR3 sequencing of roughly 130 peripheral blood samples, made up of roughly 45 ophthalmopathy patients, approximately 76 hyperthyroidism patients and roughly 17 progressor patients.

TCR beta CDR3 regions were amplified from RNA transcripts. The first round of RT-PCR for the TCR CDR3 was performed with the HTBI primer set and the Qiagen OneStep RT-PCR kit. A second multiplex PCR round built the libraries, followed by size selection and purification. The libraries were sequenced on an Illumina HiSeq2000 using paired-end 100 bp reads. On the authors' methods: SOAPnuke was used to process the raw data, removing reads that contained adapters or uncalled bases, had a mean Phred below 15, or lacked an exact match to the constant primer or identifier. High-quality paired reads were merged using COPE v1.2.5, and each unique nucleotide sequence was defined as a clonotype. MiTCR v1.1 was used to align the clonotypes against IMGT TRBV, TRBD and TRBJ reference segments. The analysis included only V-J combinations with a frequency above 0.0001, which together covered more than 99% of the repertoires. The TCS score was defined as the ratio of F50 (clonal expansion) to E x V (chaos), calculated using BLOSUM62-based TCRdist between CDR3 peptides within each V-J. Welch's t-statistics and random forest reduced roughly 500 V-J features to 13, which were used in a naive Bayes classifier (R e1071). The Morisita-Horn index was used to measure how similar the thyroid and blood repertoires were. Clones were called with MiXCR by TCRdb after fastp trimmed the public reads at Q25, and only in-frame beta chains were retained. Each record represents a unique CDR3 protein, reported with the most common genes and DNA among its rows. The V and J calls and clone size are TCRdb's, not the authors'. This sample lists about 540,000 distinct CDR3 sequences; just over 45% were detected once. The ten most abundant clones make up around 7.7% of the sample.

A patient counted as having stable Graves' hyperthyroidism if no progression to ophthalmopathy occurred over 18 months of follow-up. Hyperthyroidism patients were aged 18 to 65 years and newly diagnosed, with disease duration of less than 2 months. Any patient with an uncontrolled infection, another autoimmune disease, pregnancy or lactation was excluded. Diagnoses were established on the basis of clinical symptoms, serum thyroxine and TRAb, thyroid ultrasound, and orbital computed tomography. Total RNA was extracted with Trizol reagent, and quality was checked on an Agilent 2100 Bioanalyzer. Many counts were recorded for this clonotype. Its binding antigen is unknown. The input lacks base qualities; no much larger clone sits a single base away. Here is what the overall study found, with its caveats: Ophthalmopathy was separated from stable hyperthyroidism by a 13 V-J signature model, with around 90% sensitivity and 81% to 82% specificity obtained in cross-validation and 80%/75% obtained in testing. No statistical method was used to set the sample size in advance, and investigators knew the group allocation. Most expanded thyroid clonotypes (frequency above 0.001) were also detected in blood, suggesting blood repertoires may reflect thyroid immune responses. During validation, the model predicted progression to ophthalmopathy a median of approximately six months ahead of onset, with approximately 71% sensitivity and 72% to 85% specificity.

Sequencing used peripheral blood or thyroid tissue (not recorded which). This sequence originates from a woman under 30 with Graves' hyperthyroidism.

The nucleotide sequence reads TGCAGTGCTAGAGATTTAAAGACTAGCGGCACCGGGGAGCTGTTTTTT. It translates to CSARDLKTSGTGELFF. The chain joins TRBV20-1 to TRBJ2-2; the central 9 bases match TRBD2. The CDR3, from cysteine to phenylalanine, totals 16 residues. CDR3 DNA is the only sequence kept; it has 48 bases, read in frame from the first base. V is pruned by 0 bases and J by 4 bases, leaving 6 bases of the junction without a gene match. CDR1 and CDR2 are read off the germline V gene (reference sequence) as DFQATT and SNEGSKA.